The 8 T cell receptor beta chains below all came from one sample that was sequenced in a study of blood T cell repertoires in COVID-19. Some clones are missing from TCRdb's copy, which holds only in-frame ones; the method was immunoSEQ multiplex PCR. The sample contains approximately 300,000 clones, around 84% of which appear only once. The sequencing sample was made of PBMCs or T cells enriched from blood (not recorded which). The origin of the receptors is a woman between 18 and 29 years old who had recovered from COVID-19.

V is TRBV10-2 and J is TRBJ1-4; D ambiguous. The CDR3 runs to 13 residues. Germline V gene data show CDR1 as WSHSY and CDR2 as SAAADI. Trimming took off 0 bases at V and 8 bases at J, with 7 bases between the two ends. CDR3 sequence reads: CASSESVAEKLFF. Written as DNA, the CDR3 is TGCGCCAGCAGTGAGTCGGTGGCAGAAAAACTGTTTTTT.

The rearrangement joins TRBV27 to TRBJ2-5; D gene ambiguous. The germline CDR1 and CDR2 sequences are MNHEY and SMNVEV (reference sequence). The length of the CDR3 is 15 residues. Trimming pared 2 bases from V and 1 base from J, leaving 11 bases between. CDR3 in DNA: TGTGCCAGCAGTTTACGGAGTTTTTTCCAAGAGACCCAGTACTTC. Translation gives CASSLRSFFQETQYF.

This CDR3 is CASNWGQSNTEAFF. DNA of the CDR3: TGTGCCAGCAATTGGGGGCAATCGAACACTGAAGCTTTCTTT. This rearrangement joins TRBV2 to TRBJ1-1, with D perhaps TRBD1 (6 bases). Trimming removed 7 bases at V and 1 base at J, with 13 bases between. Germline CDR1 and CDR2: SNHLY and FYNNEI. The CDR3 is 14 amino acids.

The J gene is TRBJ1-2, the V gene TRBV21-1; the listed D gene, TRBD1, was not tested against the DNA. TRBV21-1 is classified as a pseudogene. The CDR3 is made up of 15 amino acids. CDR3 loop: CASSDPGQINYGYTF. CDR3 bases: TGTGCCAGCAGCGACCCGGGACAAATTAACTATGGCTACACCTTC.

This chain's CDR3 is CAWSRIPRDTQYF. CDR3 sequence (DNA): TGTGCCTGGAGTCGAATCCCGAGAGATACGCAGTATTTT. The chain combines TRBV30 with TRBJ2-3; D is ambiguous. CDR1 and CDR2 (germline): GTSNPN, SVGIG (reference sequence). The CDR3 is made up of 13 amino acids. V was shortened by 2 bases and J by 5 bases, with 11 bases between the two germline ends.

The J gene is TRBJ2-3, the V gene TRBV28; 9 bases are a match to TRBD1. This CDR3 comprises 15 residues. CDR1 MDHEN and CDR2 SYDVKM come from the germline V gene. Trimming cost V 6 bases and J 0 bases; bases outside gene matches: 4. CDR3 sequence (DNA): TGTGCCAGCAGCCTAGGGACAGGGAGCACAGATACGCAGTATTTT. Translation gives CASSLGTGSTDTQYF. Together with reference TRBV28 and TRBJ2-3, the CDR3 gives the full variable domain: DVKVTQSSRYLVKRTGEKVFLECVQDMDHENMFWYRQDPGLGLRLIYFSYDVKMKEKGDIPEGYSVSREKKERFSLILESASTNQTSMYLCASSLGTGSTDTQYFGPGTRLTVL.

J is TRBJ2-3 and V is TRBV3-1 (or the pseudogene TRBV3-2), with 10 bases aligning to TRBD2. Germline V CDR1 and CDR2: LGHDT, YNNKEL (reference sequence). Losses at the gene ends were 2 bases for V and 5 bases for J; bases not matched to a gene: 7. The CDR3 is made up of 16 amino acids. The CDR3 region has the DNA TGTGCCAGCAGCCAAATCCTAGCGGGAGTAGGAGATACGCAGTATTTT. Translated, it gives CASSQILAGVGDTQYF.

This clone appeared a single time. J is TRBJ2-7 and V is TRBV5-5, with 12 nucleotides matching TRBD2. The CDR3 extends over 17 amino acids. Trimming removed 1 base from V and 3 bases from J; junction bases left unmatched: 8. In germline, CDR1 is SGHKS, CDR2 YYEKEE (reference sequence). The DNA for the CDR3 is TGTGCCAGCAGCTTGCCTCCCCTAGCGGGGGGGAACTACGAGCAGTACTTC. Translation gives CASSLPPLAGGNYEQYF.